This TCR beta chain was observed in a study of vaccination effects on CD4 cells after COVID-19. Study-level background: Post-vaccine sampling took place a median of 72 days after the second dose. Findings and limits, study-wide: The authors studied few convalescent patients and collected no early post-infection timepoints. Both infection-induced and vaccine-induced clones contracted markedly at late post-vaccination timepoints.

This clone was seen only a few times. As yet, its antigen is unknown. Isolating CD4+ T cells followed less than 12 days of culture. Each participant was given two doses of one vaccine (BNT162b2 or mRNA-1273). A half-volume exchange with IL-2 medium occurred on days 3 and 7. Clones were read by immunoSEQ multiplex PCR, and TCRdb kept only the in-frame ones, dropping some. Among 70,000 or so clones, around 70% were seen once, and the ten largest hold 2% to 3%. Losses at the gene ends were 0 bases for V and 4 bases for J; bases not matched to a gene: 2. Germline CDR1 reads SGHRS; CDR2 reads YFSETQ. The CDR3 totals 15 residues.

The V and J genes are TRBV5-1 and TRBJ2-5; 11 bases are shared with TRBD2. This TCR was recovered from a human donor who received a COVID-19 vaccine. The sample consisted of CD4+ T cells from PBMCs cultured without peptide, taken after COVID-19 vaccination. CDR3 in DNA: TGCGCCAGCAGCTTGGGACTAGCGGGGAGAGAGACCCAGTACTTC. Protein: CASSLGLAGRETQYF. Drawing the rest from reference TRBV5-1 and TRBJ2-5, the complete variable domain is KAGVTQTPRYLIKTRGQQVTLSCSPISGHRSVSWYQQTPGQGLQFLFEYFSETQRNKGNFPGRFSGRQFSNSRSEMNVSTLELGDSALYLCASSLGLAGRETQYFGPGTRLLVL.